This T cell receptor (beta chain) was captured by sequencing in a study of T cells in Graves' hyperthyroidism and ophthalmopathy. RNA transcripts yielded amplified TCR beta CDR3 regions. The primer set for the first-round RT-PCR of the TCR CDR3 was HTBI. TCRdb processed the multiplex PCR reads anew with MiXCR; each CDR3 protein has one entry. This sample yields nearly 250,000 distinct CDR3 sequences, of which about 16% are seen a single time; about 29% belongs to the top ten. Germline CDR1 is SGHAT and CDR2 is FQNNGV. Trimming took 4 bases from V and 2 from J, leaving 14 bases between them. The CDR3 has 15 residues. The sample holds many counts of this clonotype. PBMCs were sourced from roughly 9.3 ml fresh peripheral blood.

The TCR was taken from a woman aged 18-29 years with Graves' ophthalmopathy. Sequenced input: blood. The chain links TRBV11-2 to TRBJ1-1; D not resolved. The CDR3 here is CASSSLPPANTEAFF. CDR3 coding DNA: TGTGCCAGCAGCTCCTTACCCCCAGCCAACACTGAAGCTTTCTTT. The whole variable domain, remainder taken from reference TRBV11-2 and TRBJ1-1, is EAGVAQSPRYKIIEKRQSVAFWCNPISGHATLYWYQQILGQGPKLLIQFQNNGVVDDSQLPKDRFSAERLKGVDSTLKIQPAKLEDSAVYLCASSSLPPANTEAFFGQGTRLTVV.